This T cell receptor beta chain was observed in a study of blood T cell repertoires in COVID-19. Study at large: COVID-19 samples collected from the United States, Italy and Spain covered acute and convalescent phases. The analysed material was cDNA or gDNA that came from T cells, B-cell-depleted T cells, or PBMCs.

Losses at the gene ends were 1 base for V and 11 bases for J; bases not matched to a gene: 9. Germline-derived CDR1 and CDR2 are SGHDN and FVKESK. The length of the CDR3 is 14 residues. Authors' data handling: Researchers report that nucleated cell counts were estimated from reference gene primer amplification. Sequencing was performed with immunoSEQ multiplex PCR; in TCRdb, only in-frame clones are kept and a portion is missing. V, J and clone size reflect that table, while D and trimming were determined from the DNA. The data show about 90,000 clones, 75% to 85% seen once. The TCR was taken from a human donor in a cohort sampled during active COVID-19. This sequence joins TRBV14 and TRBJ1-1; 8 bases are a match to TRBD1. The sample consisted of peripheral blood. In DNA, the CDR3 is TGTGCCAGCAGCCAAGCACTGGCAGGGGGCTTTGCTTTCTTT. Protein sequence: CASSQALAGGFAFF.